Listed below are T cell receptor beta chains from one sample, sequenced in a study of cytomegalovirus exposure and HLA in healthy donors. Using immunoSEQ multiplex PCR, the repertoire was profiled, and TCRdb retains in-frame clones only, with some absent. This repertoire shows about 130,000 clones, around 80% found once; its top ten account for about 1.2%. Material: PBMCs. These receptors were taken from a female donor in good health and CMV-seronegative. The CDR3 runs from the conserved cysteine through the conserved F or W. The order of the fields is J gene, clone size, D gene, V gene, CDR3 DNA, CDR3 protein. The D gene is left open where the match is weak. Clone size, where shown, is once, few, many, or a class for clones that have expanded.

j_call: TRBJ1-2; clone_size: NA; d_call: NA; v_call: TRBV5-1; cdr3_nt: TGCGCCAGCAGCCCCGGACAGAACAACTATGGCTACACCTTC; cdr3_aa: CASSPGQNNYGYTF
j_call: TRBJ2-7; clone_size: once; d_call: TRBD1; v_call: TRBV6-5; cdr3_nt: TGTGCCAGCAGTTACCAGGGGGCAGACTACGAGCAGTACTTC; cdr3_aa: CASSYQGADYEQYF
j_call: TRBJ2-7; clone_size: NA; d_call: TRBD2; v_call: TRBV27; cdr3_nt: TGTGCCAGCAGTTTAGTCGCGGGAGCTTCCTACGAGCAGTACTTC; cdr3_aa: CASSLVAGASYEQYF
j_call: TRBJ2-2; clone_size: NA; d_call: NA; v_call: TRBV11-3; cdr3_nt: TGTGCCAGCAGCTTAGGGGCCGGACAATTAAACACCGGGGAGCTGTTTTTT; cdr3_aa: CASSLGAGQLNTGELFF
j_call: TRBJ2-1; clone_size: NA; d_call: NA; v_call: TRBV4-1; cdr3_nt: TGCGCCAGCAGCCAAGCCGACTCGTACAATGAGCAGTTCTTC; cdr3_aa: CASSQADSYNEQFF
j_call: TRBJ2-3; clone_size: NA; d_call: TRBD1; v_call: TRBV19; cdr3_nt: TGTGCCAGTAGCTTGACAGGGAGTTTCACAGATACGCAGTATTTT; cdr3_aa: CASSLTGSFTDTQYF
j_call: TRBJ1-1; clone_size: NA; d_call: NA; v_call: TRBV5-6; cdr3_nt: TGTGCCAGCAGCTTGGGGAGTGAAGCTTTCTTT; cdr3_aa: CASSLGSEAFF
j_call: TRBJ1-1; clone_size: NA; d_call: NA; v_call: TRBV13; cdr3_nt: TGTGCCAGCAGCTTAGGACAGGAAAACACTGAAGCTTTCTTT; cdr3_aa: CASSLGQENTEAFF
j_call: TRBJ1-5; clone_size: NA; d_call: NA; v_call: TRBV28; cdr3_nt: TGTGCCAGCAGTACGTACAGGGTTAGTAATCTGCCCCAGCATTTT; cdr3_aa: CASSTYRVSNLPQHF
j_call: TRBJ1-1; clone_size: NA; d_call: NA; v_call: TRBV6-5; cdr3_nt: TGTGCCAGCAGTTACTCGGCCGGGAGAACTGAAGCTTTCTTT; cdr3_aa: CASSYSAGRTEAFF
j_call: TRBJ1-5; clone_size: NA; d_call: NA; v_call: TRBV5-1; cdr3_nt: TGCGCCAGCAGCTTGCATGGGACTGGCAATCAGCCCCAGCATTTT; cdr3_aa: CASSLHGTGNQPQHF
j_call: TRBJ2-2; clone_size: NA; d_call: NA; v_call: TRBV28; cdr3_nt: TGTGCCAGCGAAGAAGGGGTTCCCGGGGAGCTGTTTTTT; cdr3_aa: CASEEGVPGELFF
j_call: TRBJ2-2; clone_size: NA; d_call: NA; v_call: TRBV7-9; cdr3_nt: TGTGCCAGCAGCGGAGACTTGATCACCGGGGAGCTGTTTTTT; cdr3_aa: CASSGDLITGELFF
j_call: TRBJ1-6; clone_size: NA; d_call: NA; v_call: TRBV5-1; cdr3_nt: TGCGCCAGCAGCTCTACGGACAGAGACTCACCCCTCCACTTT; cdr3_aa: CASSSTDRDSPLHF